This TCR beta chain was captured in a study of human versus mouse CDR3 diversity and MHC coevolution. Profiling relied on immunoSEQ multiplex PCR, and the TCRdb table lists in-frame clones only, not all of them. The table includes 60,000 to 95,000 clones, about nine tenths detected once. CDR1 is MNHNY, CDR2 SVGAGI, per germline (reference sequence). CDR3 length equals 15 residues. The sequence was collected from a person between 25 and 70 years old in good health. The sequenced material came from naive CD4+ T cells from blood. Sample subset: CD45RO-negative CD62L-positive naive CD4 T cells. The genes are TRBV6-6 and TRBJ2-5; TRBD1 might be the D (6 bases). The closer fit of TRBJ2-7 to the DNA end suggests the J call may be wrong. CDR3 in amino acids: CASSSFRQEPYEQYF. The CDR3 bases are TGTGCCAGCAGTTCCTTCAGACAGGAACCCTACGAGCAGTACTTC.